A selection of T cell receptor beta chains follows, all from one sample in a study of preoperative IRX-2 immunotherapy in early breast cancer. Clones were sequenced by immunoSEQ multiplex PCR, and TCRdb holds only the in-frame ones, with some missing. This table has roughly 43,000 clones, 85% to 95% appearing once. The sequencing used tumor tissue, collected after IRX-2 immunotherapy. These TCRs come from a human donor with breast cancer. Each CDR3 is given with its conserved first and last residue.

v_call	j_call	cdr3_aa
TRBV6-4	TRBJ2-2	CASSTHLSTGELFF
TRBV9	TRBJ2-7	CASSVVGQSHEQYF
TRBV25-1	TRBJ2-7	CATATVAYEQYF
TRBV19	TRBJ2-3	CASSVTGTTDTQYF
TRBV19	TRBJ1-2	CASSISWGRDGYTF
TRBV9	TRBJ2-5	CASSVGQQGGLGQETQYF
TRBV7-9	TRBJ1-1	CASSHNPDRVLAFF
TRBV7-2	TRBJ1-1	CASSLGYREFAFF
TRBV28	TRBJ1-5	CASSSGTAFSVAVDNQPQHF
TRBV19	TRBJ1-4	CASSSPGWGEKLFF
TRBV6-1	TRBJ2-1	CASRNDRAANEQFF
TRBV9	TRBJ2-3	CASSVVGTSGSSTDTQYF
TRBV11-3	TRBJ2-3	CASSLSIGGSSTDTQYF
TRBV7-3	TRBJ1-1	CASSSAHGEYTEAFF
TRBV6-1	TRBJ2-3	CASSELGMKSTDTQYF
TRBV7-8	TRBJ2-2	CASSLTGAGELFF
TRBV30	TRBJ2-3	CAWSFSGGAPDTQYF
TRBV2	TRBJ1-5	CASSRESNQPQHF
TRBV5-1	TRBJ2-7	CASSFPERGYPYEQYF
TRBV10-3	TRBJ2-7	CAIKSDLNSYEQYF
TRBV6-1	TRBJ1-3	CASTRGSVSGNTIYF
TRBV6-5	TRBJ1-5	CASSYLDSNQPQHF
TRBV11-2	TRBJ1-2	CASSSVKIRADYGYTF
TRBV11-2	TRBJ2-7	CASSNSGATGEQYF
TRBV6-5	TRBJ1-4	CASSYGDPANEKLFF
TRBV5-5	TRBJ2-3	CASSLTGGPGDTQYF
TRBV5-4	TRBJ1-6	CALGRGRGNSPLHF
TRBV6-1	TRBJ1-2	CASNWGRSINGYTF
TRBV11-3	TRBJ2-7	CASSLGTGGAYEQYF
TRBV30	TRBJ1-1	CAWGTLTQAFF
TRBV28	TRBJ2-7	CASSKTGRVTYEQYF
TRBV19	TRBJ1-6	CASSTSRGGKPLHF